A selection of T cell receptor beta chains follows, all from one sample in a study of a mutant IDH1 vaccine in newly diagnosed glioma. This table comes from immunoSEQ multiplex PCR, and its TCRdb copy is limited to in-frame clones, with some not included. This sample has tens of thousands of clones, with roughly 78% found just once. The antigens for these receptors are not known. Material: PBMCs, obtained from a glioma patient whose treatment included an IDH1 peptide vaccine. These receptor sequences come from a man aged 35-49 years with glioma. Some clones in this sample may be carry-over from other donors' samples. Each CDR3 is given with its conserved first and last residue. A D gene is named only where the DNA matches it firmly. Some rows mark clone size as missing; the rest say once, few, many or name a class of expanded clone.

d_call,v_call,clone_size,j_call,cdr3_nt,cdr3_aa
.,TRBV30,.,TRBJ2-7,TGTGCCTGGAGCGAAAGGAGGGGGGGGAGCTCCTACGAGCAGTACTTC,CAWSERRGGSSYEQYF
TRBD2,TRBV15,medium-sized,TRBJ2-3,TGTGCCACCAGCAGAGAAAGGCGGGGGGCCCTCACAGATACGCAGTATTTT,CATSRERRGALTDTQYF
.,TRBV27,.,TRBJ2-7,TGTGCCAGCAGTTTACGAAGCACCGAGCTAAGCTCCTACGAGCAGTACTTC,CASSLRSTELSSYEQYF
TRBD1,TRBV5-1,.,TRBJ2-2,TGCGCCAGCAGCTTCTTTCGGACAGGTCAAACCACCGGGGAGCTGTTTTTT,CASSFFRTGQTTGELFF
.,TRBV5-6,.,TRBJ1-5,TGTGCCAGCAGCCGTACAGGGTATAGCAATCAGCCCCAGCATTTT,CASSRTGYSNQPQHF
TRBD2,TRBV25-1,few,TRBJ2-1,TGTGCCAGCAGTGTTGGAGCGGGGGATAGCAATGAGCAGTTCTTC,CASSVGAGDSNEQFF
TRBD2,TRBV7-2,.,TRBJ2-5,TGTGCCACAAAGGCGGGGGGGCCGGGGGAGACCCAGTACTTC,CATKAGGPGETQYF
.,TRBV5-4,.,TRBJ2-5,TGTGCCAGCAGCGTGGACCAGCAATTAGAGACCCAGTACTTC,CASSVDQQLETQYF
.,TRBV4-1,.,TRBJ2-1,TGCGCCAGCAGCCAATTGGGCCTAGTCTACAATGAGCAGTTCTTC,CASSQLGLVYNEQFF
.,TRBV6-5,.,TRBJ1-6,TGTGCCAGCAGTTACCTGGGGAGCTCCTATAATTCACCCCTCCACTTT,CASSYLGSSYNSPLHF
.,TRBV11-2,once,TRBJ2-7,TGTGCCAGCAGCTTTAACGGGGGCGAGCAGTACTTC,CASSFNGGEQYF
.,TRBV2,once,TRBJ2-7,TGTGCCAGCAGTGGTACAGAGAAGGGCGAGCAGTACTTC,CASSGTEKGEQYF
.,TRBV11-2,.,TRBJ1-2,TGTGCCAGCAGCTGGGGGAGCGGACAACACTATGGCTACACCTTC,CASSWGSGQHYGYTF
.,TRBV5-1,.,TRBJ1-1,TGCGCCAGCAGCTTGGCGAACACTGAAGCTTTCTTT,CASSLANTEAFF
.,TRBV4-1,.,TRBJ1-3,TGCGCCAGCAGCCAAGTAATTGGCAACACCATATATTTT,CASSQVIGNTIYF
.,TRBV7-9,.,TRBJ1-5,TGTGCCAGCAGCCCGACGGATTTTGAGCCCCAGCATTTT,CASSPTDFEPQHF
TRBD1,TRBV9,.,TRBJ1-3,TGTGCCAGCAGCCCCCGACAGGGAGGCTACTCTGGAAACACCATATATTTT,CASSPRQGGYSGNTIYF
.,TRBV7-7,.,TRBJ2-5,TGTGCTAGCAGCCCGTTCCAGGAGACCCAGTACTTC,CASSPFQETQYF
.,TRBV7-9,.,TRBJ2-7,TGTGCCAGCAGCTTGGACATATCCTACGAGCAGTACTTC,CASSLDISYEQYF
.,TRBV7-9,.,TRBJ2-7,TGTGCCAGCACCTCGGGGGCCTACGAGCAGTACTTC,CASTSGAYEQYF
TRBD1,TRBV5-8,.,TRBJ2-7,TGTGCCAGCGGAAAAGTTGGGACAGGAATATGGAACGAGCAGTACTTC,CASGKVGTGIWNEQYF
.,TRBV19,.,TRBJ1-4,TGTGCCAGTAGTTGGGGTCGTGAAGGCTTTAATGAAAAACTGTTTTTT,CASSWGREGFNEKLFF
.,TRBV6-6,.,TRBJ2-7,TGTGCCAGCAGTTACTCGGACACCTACGAGCAGTACTTC,CASSYSDTYEQYF
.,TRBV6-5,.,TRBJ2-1,TGTGCCAGCAGTTACCCGGGGGACCACAATGAGCAGTTCTTC,CASSYPGDHNEQFF
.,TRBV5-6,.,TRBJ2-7,TGTGCCAGCAGCTTGGCCGCGGGCGAGCAGTACTTC,CASSLAAGEQYF
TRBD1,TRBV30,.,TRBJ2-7,TGTGCCTGGAGTGTACAGGGGACAGGGAGAGCCTACGAGCAGTACTTC,CAWSVQGTGRAYEQYF
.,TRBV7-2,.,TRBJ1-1,TGTGCCAGCAGCTTAGGATCCGCCGGGACGAACACTGAAGCTTTCTTT,CASSLGSAGTNTEAFF
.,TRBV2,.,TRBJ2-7,TGTGCCAGCAGTCCCACCCCCAACTCCTACGAGCAGTACTTC,CASSPTPNSYEQYF
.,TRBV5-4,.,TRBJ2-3,TGTGCCAGCAGCGGGGGGTCCTTAGAGGATACGCAGTATTTT,CASSGGSLEDTQYF
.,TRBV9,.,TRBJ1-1,TGTGCCAGCAGTAGGGGGGAGGGCTTGGGAAACACTGAAGCTTTCTTT,CASSRGEGLGNTEAFF
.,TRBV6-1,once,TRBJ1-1,TGTGCCAGCAGGGTACAGGGTCAGAACACTGAAGCTTTCTTT,CASRVQGQNTEAFF
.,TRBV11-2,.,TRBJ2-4,TGTGCCAGCAGCTTCGGAGGGTCGGACATTCAGTACTTC,CASSFGGSDIQYF
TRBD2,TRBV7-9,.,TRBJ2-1,TGTGCCAGCAGCTGGGTAATCGGGACTAGCGGCTACAATGAGCAGTTCTTC,CASSWVIGTSGYNEQFF
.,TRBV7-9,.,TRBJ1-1,TGTGCCAGCAGCCAGGGATGGGGCACTGAAGCTTTCTTT,CASSQGWGTEAFF
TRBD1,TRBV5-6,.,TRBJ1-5,TGTGCCAGCAACGATTGGACAGGGAATCAGCCCCAGCATTTT,CASNDWTGNQPQHF
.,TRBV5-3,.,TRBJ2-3,TGTGCCAGAAGCGTAGCCGGGGACAACCCAAACACAGATACGCAGTATTTT,CARSVAGDNPNTDTQYF
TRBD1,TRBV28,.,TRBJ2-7,TGTGCCAGCAGCACAGGACAGGTGTACGAGCAGTACTTC,CASSTGQVYEQYF
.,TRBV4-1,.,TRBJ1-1,TGCGCCAGCAAGTCTTTGCGGGGACTGAACACTGAAGCTTTCTTT,CASKSLRGLNTEAFF
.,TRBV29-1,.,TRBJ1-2,TGCAGCGTTGAAACAGGGTACTATGGCTACACCTTC,CSVETGYYGYTF
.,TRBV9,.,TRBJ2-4,TGTGCCAGCAGCGGACCCGGGACGTTCAAAAACATTCAGTACTTC,CASSGPGTFKNIQYF
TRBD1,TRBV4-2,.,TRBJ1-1,TGTGCCAGCAGCCAAGACCTGGAAAGGGGGCTGAACACTGAAGCTTTCTTT,CASSQDLERGLNTEAFF
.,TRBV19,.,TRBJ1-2,TGTGCCAGTAAACAGCGATCTAACTATGGCTACACCTTC,CASKQRSNYGYTF
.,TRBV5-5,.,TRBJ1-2,TGTGCCAGCAGCTTTCGAGGCGGGGATGGCTACACCTTC,CASSFRGGDGYTF
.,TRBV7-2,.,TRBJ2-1,TGTGCCAGCAGCTTAGCCATCGGGACGCCATACAATGAGCAGTTCTTC,CASSLAIGTPYNEQFF
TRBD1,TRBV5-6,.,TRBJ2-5,TGTGCCAGCAGCAAGGACAGGGGGCGCGAGACCCAGTACTTC,CASSKDRGRETQYF
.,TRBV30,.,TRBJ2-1,TGTGCCTGGAGTTTATCCCTCCTGGTTGAGCAGTTCTTC,CAWSLSLLVEQFF
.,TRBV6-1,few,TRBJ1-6,TGTGCCAGCAGTGACAGGGGAGTTTCACCCCTCCACTTT,CASSDRGVSPLHF
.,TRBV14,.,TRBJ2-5,TGTGCCAGCAGCGCCAAATTCGGGGTTCAAGAGACCCAGTACTTC,CASSAKFGVQETQYF
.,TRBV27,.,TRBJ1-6,TGTGCCAGCAGTTCCCTGGGACTCTATAATTCACCCCTCCACTTT,CASSSLGLYNSPLHF
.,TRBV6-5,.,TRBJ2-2,TGTGCCAGCGGAGGGTCCGGGGCCGGGGAGCTGTTTTTT,CASGGSGAGELFF
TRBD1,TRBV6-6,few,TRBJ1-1,TGTGCCAGCCAAGCCCTCTCAGGAGGGACAGGGGCTTTCTTT,CASQALSGGTGAFF
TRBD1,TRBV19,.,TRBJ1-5,TGTGCCAGTAGTATCCGGGACAGGGTTAGCAATCAGCCCCAGCATTTT,CASSIRDRVSNQPQHF
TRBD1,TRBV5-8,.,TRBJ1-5,TGTGCCAGTCCCCCTTGGACAGGGGGGAATCAGCCCCAGCATTTT,CASPPWTGGNQPQHF
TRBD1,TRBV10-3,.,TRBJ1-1,TGTGCCATCAGCGACAGGGCGGCTGAAGCTTTCTTT,CAISDRAAEAFF
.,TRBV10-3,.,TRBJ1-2,TGTCCCATCAGTGACAGCGGCGACTATGGCTACACCTTC,CPISDSGDYGYTF
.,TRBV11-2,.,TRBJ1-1,TGTGCCAGCTCGCGGGGGGGGCACACTGAAGCTTTCTTT,CASSRGGHTEAFF
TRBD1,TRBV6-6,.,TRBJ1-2,TGTGCCAGCAAGGGACAGGACTATGGCTACGGAAAAGGCTACACCTTC,CASKGQDYGYGKGYTF
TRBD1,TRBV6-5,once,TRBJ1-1,TGTGCCAGCAGGGGACAGACACTGAACACTGAAGCTTTCTTT,CASRGQTLNTEAFF
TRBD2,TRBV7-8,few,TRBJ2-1,TGTGCCAGCAGCTTAGCTTCTAGCGGGGGGACCTCCTACAATGAGCAGTTCTTC,CASSLASSGGTSYNEQFF
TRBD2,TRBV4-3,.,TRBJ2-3,TGCGCCAGCAGCCCCCAGATGGCTAGCGGGGGGACCACAGATACGCAGTATTTT,CASSPQMASGGTTDTQYF